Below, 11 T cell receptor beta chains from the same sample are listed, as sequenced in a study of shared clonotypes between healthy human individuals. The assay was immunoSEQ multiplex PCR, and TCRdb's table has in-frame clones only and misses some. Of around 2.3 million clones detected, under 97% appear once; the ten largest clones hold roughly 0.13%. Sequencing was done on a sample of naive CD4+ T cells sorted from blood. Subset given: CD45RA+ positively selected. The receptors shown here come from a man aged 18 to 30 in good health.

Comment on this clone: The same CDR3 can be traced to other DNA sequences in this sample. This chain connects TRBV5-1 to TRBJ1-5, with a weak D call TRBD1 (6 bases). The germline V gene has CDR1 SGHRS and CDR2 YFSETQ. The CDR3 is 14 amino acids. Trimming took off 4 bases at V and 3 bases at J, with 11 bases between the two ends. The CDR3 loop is CASSPDRPNQPQHF. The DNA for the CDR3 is TGCGCCAGCAGCCCGGACAGACCCAATCAGCCCCAGCATTTT.

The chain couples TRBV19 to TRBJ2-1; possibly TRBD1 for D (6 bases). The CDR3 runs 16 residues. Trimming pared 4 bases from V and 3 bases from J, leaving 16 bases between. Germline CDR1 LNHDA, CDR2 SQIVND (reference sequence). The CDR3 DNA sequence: TGTGCCAGTAGTACTCCGGGGCAGGGGTACTACAATGAGCAGTTCTTC. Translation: CASSTPGQGYYNEQFF.

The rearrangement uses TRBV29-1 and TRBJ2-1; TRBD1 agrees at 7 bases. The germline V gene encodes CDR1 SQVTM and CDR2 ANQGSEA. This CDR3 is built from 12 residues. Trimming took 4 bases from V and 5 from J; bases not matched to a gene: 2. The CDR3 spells CSVVGTDNEQFF. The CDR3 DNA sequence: TGCAGCGTTGTCGGGACAGACAATGAGCAGTTCTTC.

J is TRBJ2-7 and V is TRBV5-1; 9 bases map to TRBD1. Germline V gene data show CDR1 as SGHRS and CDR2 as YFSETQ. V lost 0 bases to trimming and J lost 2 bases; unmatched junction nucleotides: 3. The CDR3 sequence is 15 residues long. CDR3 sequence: CASSLVQGAPYEQYF. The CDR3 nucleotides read TGCGCCAGCAGCTTGGTACAGGGGGCTCCCTACGAGCAGTACTTC.

The CDR3 DNA follows: TGTGCCATCAGTGTCGGGGGTTTGAACGAGCAGTACTTC. Protein sequence: CAISVGGLNEQYF. J is TRBJ2-7 and V is TRBV10-3; D is possibly TRBD2 (6 bases). Germline V CDR1 and CDR2: ENHRY, SYGVKD. The CDR3 is 13 residues long. V lost 4 bases to trimming and J lost 5 bases, with 12 bases between them.

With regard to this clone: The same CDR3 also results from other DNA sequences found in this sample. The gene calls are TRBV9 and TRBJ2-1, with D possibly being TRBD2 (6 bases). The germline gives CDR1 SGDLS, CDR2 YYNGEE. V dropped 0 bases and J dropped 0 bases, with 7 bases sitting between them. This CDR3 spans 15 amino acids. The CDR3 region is CASSVGDSSYNEQFF. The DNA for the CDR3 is TGTGCCAGCAGCGTAGGGGACTCCTCCTACAATGAGCAGTTCTTC.

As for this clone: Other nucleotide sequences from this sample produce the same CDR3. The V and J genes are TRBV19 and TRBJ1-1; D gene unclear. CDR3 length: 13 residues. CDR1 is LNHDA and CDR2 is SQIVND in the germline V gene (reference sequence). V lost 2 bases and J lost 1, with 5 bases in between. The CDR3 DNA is TGTGCCAGTAGTATACGGGGGAACACTGAAGCTTTCTTT. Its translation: CASSIRGNTEAFF.

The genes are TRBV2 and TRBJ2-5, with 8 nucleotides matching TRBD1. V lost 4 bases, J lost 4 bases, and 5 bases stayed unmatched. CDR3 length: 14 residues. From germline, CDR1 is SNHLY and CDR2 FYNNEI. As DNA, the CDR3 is TGTGCCAGCAGTGGCGGGACAGGAAGAGAGACCCAGTACTTC. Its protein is CASSGGTGRETQYF.

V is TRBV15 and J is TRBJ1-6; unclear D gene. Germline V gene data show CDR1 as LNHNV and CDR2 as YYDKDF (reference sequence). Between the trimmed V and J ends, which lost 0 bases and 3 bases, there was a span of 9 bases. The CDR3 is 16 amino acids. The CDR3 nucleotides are TGTGCCACCAGCAGAGATGGGCCCGGCTATAATTCACCCCTCCACTTT. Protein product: CATSRDGPGYNSPLHF. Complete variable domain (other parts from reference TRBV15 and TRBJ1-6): DAMVIQNPRYQVTQFGKPVTLSCSQTLNHNVMYWYQQKSSQAPKLLFHYYDKDFNNEADTPDNFQSRRPNTSFCFLDIRSPGLGDTAMYLCATSRDGPGYNSPLHFGNGTRLTVT.

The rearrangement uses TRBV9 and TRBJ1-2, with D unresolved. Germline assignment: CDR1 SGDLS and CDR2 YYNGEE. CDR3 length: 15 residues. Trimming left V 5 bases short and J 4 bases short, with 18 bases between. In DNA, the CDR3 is TGTGCCAGCAGTCCCCATCACATTATAAGCTATGGCTACACCTTC. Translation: CASSPHHIISYGYTF.

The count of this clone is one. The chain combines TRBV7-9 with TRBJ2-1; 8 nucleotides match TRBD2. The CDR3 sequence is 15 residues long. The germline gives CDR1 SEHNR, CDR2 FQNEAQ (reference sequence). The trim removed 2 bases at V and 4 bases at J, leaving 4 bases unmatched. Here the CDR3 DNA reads TGTGCCAGCAGCTTATATTTAGCGGGGTACAATGAGCAGTTCTTC. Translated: CASSLYLAGYNEQFF.